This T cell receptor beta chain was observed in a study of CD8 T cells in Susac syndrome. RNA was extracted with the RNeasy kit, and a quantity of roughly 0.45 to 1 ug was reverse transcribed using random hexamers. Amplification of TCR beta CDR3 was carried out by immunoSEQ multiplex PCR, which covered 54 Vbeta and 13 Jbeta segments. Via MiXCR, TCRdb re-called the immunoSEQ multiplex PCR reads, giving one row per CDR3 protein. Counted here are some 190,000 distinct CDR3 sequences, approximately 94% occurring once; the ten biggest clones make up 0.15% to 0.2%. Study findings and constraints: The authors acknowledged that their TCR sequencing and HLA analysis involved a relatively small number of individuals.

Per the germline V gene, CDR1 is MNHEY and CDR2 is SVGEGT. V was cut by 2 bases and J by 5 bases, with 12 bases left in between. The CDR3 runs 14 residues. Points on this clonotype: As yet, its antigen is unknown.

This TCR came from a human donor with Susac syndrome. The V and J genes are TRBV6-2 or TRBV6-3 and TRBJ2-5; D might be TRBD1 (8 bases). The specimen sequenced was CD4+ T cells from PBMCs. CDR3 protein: CASSYGQGGETQYF. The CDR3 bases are TGTGCCAGCAGTTACGGACAGGGAGGGGAGACCCAGTACTTC.